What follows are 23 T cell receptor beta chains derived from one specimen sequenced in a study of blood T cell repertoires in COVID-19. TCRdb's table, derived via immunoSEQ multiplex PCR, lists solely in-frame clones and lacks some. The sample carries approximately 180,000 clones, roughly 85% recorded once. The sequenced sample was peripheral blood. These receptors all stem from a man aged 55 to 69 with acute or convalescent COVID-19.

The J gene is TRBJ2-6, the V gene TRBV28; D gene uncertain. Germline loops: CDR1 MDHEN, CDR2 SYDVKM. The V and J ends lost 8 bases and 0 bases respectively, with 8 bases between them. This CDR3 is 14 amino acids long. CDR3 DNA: TGTGCCAGCCTGTCTCGCTCTGGGGCCAACGTCCTGACTTTC. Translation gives CASLSRSGANVLTF. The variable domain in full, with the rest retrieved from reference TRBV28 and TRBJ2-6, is DVKVTQSSRYLVKRTGEKVFLECVQDMDHENMFWYRQDPGLGLRLIYFSYDVKMKEKGDIPEGYSVSREKKERFSLILESASTNQTSMYLCASLSRSGANVLTFGAGSRLTVL.

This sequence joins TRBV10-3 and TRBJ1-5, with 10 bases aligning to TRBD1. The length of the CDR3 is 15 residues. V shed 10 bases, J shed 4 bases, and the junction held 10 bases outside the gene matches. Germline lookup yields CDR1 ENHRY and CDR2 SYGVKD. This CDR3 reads CATSPGTGANQPQHF. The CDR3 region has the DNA TGTGCCACGTCTCCCGGGACAGGGGCTAATCAGCCCCAGCATTTT.

The CDR3 spells CASSLGVAGSGTGELFF. DNA of the CDR3: TGTGCCAGCAGTTTAGGTGTGGCGGGCTCGGGCACCGGGGAGCTGTTTTTT. This chain joins TRBV28 and TRBJ2-2; perhaps TRBD2 as D (5 bases). CDR1 MDHEN and CDR2 SYDVKM come from the germline V gene. This CDR3 spans 17 amino acids. V shed 2 bases and J shed 4 bases, with 17 bases lying between them.

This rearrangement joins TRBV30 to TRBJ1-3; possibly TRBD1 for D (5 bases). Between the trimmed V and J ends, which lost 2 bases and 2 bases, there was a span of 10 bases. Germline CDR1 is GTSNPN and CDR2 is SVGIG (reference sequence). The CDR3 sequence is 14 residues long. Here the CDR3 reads CAWSLGGAGNTIYF. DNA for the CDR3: TGTGCCTGGAGTCTCGGAGGGGCTGGAAACACCATATATTTT.

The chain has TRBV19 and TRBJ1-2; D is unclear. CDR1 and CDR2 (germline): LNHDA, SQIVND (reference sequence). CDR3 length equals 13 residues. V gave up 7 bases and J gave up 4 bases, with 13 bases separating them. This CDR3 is CASIDAAGYGYTF. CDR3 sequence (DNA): TGTGCCAGTATCGACGCGGCGGGCTATGGCTACACCTTC.

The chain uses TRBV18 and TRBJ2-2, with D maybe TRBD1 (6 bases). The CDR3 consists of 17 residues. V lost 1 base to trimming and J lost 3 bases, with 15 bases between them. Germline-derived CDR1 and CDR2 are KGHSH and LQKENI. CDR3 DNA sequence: TGTGCCAGCTCACCACGGGGGCACCCGCTGGACACCGGGGAGCTGTTTTTT. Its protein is CASSPRGHPLDTGELFF.

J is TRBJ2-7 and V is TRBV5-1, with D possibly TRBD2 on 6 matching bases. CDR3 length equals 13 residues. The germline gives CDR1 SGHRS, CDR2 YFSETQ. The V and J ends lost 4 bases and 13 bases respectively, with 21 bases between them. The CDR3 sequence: CASSISLGSGDYF. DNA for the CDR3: TGCGCCAGCAGCATCTCCCTGGGATCGGGGGACTACTTC.

This CDR3 reads CASSSTVTSGEDIQYF. The CDR3 nucleotides read TGTGCCAGCTCATCCACCGTGACTAGCGGGGAGGACATTCAGTACTTC. J is TRBJ2-4 and V is TRBV18; TRBD2 aligns across 11 bases. This CDR3 is 16 amino acids long. Germline V lookup: CDR1 KGHSH, CDR2 LQKENI. The trim removed 5 bases at V and 8 bases at J, leaving 11 bases unmatched.

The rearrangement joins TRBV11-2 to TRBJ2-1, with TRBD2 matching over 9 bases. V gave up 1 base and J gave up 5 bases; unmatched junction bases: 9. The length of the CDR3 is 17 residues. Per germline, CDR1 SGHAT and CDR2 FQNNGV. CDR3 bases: TGTGCCAGCAGCTTAGGGAATTTAGCGGGAGCGAACAATGAGCAGTTCTTC. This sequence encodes CASSLGNLAGANNEQFF.

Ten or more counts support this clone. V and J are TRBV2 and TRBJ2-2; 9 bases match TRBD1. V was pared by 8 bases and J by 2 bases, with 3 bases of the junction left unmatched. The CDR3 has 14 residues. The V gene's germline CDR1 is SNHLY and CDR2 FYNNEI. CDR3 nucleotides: TGTGCCAGCCGGACAGGGGCAAACACCGGGGAGCTGTTTTTT. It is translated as CASRTGANTGELFF.

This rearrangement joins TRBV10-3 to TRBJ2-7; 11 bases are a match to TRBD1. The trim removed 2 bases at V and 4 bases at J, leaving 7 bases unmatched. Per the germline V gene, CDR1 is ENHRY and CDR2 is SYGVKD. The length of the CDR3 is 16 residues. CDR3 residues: CAISETGTGGRYEQYF. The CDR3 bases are TGTGCCATCAGTGAGACCGGGACAGGGGGTAGGTACGAGCAGTACTTC.

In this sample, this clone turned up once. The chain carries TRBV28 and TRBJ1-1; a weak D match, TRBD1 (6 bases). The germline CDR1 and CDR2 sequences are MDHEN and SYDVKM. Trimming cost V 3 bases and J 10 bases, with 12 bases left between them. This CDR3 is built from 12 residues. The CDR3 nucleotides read TGTGCCAGCAGTTTTTTAGGCAGGGGAGCTTTCTTT. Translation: CASSFLGRGAFF. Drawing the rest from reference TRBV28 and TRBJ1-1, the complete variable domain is DVKVTQSSRYLVKRTGEKVFLECVQDMDHENMFWYRQDPGLGLRLIYFSYDVKMKEKGDIPEGYSVSREKKERFSLILESASTNQTSMYLCASSFLGRGAFFGQGTRLTVV.

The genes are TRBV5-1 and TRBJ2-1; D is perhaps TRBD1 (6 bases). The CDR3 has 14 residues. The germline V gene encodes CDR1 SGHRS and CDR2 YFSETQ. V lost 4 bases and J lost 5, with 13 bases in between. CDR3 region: CASSQDSSNNEQFF. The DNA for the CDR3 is TGCGCCAGCAGCCAGGACAGTTCCAACAATGAGCAGTTCTTC.

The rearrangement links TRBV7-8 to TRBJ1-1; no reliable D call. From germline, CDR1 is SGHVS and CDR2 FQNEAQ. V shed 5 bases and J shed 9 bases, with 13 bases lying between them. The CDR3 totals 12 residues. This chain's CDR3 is CASSPVGRQAFF. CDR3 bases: TGTGCCAGCAGCCCCGTTGGCCGTCAAGCTTTCTTT. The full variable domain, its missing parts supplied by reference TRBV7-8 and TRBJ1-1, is GAGVSQSPRYKVAKRGQDVALRCDPISGHVSLFWYQQALGQGPEFLTYFQNEAQLDKSGLPSDRFFAERPEGSVSTLKIQRTQQEDSAVYLCASSPVGRQAFFGQGTRLTVV.

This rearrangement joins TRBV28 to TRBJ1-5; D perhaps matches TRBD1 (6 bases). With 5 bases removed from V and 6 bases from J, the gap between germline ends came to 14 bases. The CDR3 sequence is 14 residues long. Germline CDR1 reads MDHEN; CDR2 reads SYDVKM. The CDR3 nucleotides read TGTGCCAGCAGTCCCGGGACACTTCGTCAGCCCCAGCATTTT. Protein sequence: CASSPGTLRQPQHF.

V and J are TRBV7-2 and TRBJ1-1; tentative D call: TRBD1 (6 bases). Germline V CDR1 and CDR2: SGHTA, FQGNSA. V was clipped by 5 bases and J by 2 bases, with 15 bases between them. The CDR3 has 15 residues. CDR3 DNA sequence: TGTGCCAGCAGCCCAGCGGGGGCAGGAAACACTGAAGCTTTCTTT. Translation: CASSPAGAGNTEAFF.

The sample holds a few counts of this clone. The CDR3 sequence is CASSDPTSTVQETQYF. CDR3 nucleotide sequence: TGTGCCAGCAGCGACCCTACTAGTACAGTCCAAGAGACCCAGTACTTC. J is TRBJ2-5 and V is TRBV9; possibly TRBD2 for D (5 bases). The CDR3 loop spans 16 amino acids. Per the germline V gene, CDR1 is SGDLS and CDR2 is YYNGEE. Trimming left V 3 bases short and J 1 base short, with 16 bases between.

The CDR3 bases are TGTGCCAGCAGCCAAGACCTAGCGGGAGAATTCTACAATGAGCAGTTCTTC. Translated, it gives CASSQDLAGEFYNEQFF. This rearrangement joins TRBV4-2 to TRBJ2-1, with 10 bases fitting TRBD2. Germline assignment: CDR1 LGHNA and CDR2 YNFKEQ. The CDR3 totals 17 residues. J was trimmed by 3 bases and V by 0 bases; bases with no gene match: 5.

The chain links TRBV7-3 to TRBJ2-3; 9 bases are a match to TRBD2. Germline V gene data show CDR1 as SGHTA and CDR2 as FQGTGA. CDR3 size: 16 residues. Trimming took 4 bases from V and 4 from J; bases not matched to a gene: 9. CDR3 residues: CASSSRAGGAPDTQYF. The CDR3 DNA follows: TGTGCCAGCAGCTCCCGCGCGGGAGGGGCCCCAGATACGCAGTATTTT. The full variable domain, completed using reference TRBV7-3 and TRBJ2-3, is GAGVSQTPSNKVTEKGKYVELRCDPISGHTALYWYRQSLGQGPEFLIYFQGTGAADDSGLPNDRFFAVRPEGSVSTLKIQRTERGDSAVYLCASSSRAGGAPDTQYFGPGTRLTVL.

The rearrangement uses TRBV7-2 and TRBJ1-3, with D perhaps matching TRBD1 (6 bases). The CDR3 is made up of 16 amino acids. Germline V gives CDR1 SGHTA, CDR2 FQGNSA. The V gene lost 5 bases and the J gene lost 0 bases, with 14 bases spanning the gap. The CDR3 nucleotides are TGTGCCAGCAGCCTCACAGGGTTAGGCTCTGGAAACACCATATATTTT. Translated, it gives CASSLTGLGSGNTIYF.

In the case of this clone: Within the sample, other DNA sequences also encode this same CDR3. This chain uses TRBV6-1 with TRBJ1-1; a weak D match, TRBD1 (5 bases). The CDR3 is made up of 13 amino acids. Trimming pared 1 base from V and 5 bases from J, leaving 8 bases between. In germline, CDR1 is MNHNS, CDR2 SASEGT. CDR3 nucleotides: TGTGCCAGCAGTGAAGGGGGGAGGACTGAAGCTTTCTTT. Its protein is CASSEGGRTEAFF.

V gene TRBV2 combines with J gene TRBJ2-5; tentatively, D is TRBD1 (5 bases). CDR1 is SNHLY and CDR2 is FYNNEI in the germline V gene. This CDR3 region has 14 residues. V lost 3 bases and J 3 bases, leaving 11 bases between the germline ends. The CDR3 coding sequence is TGTGCCAGCAGTGAGAAGACAGCTAAAGAGACCCAGTACTTC. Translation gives CASSEKTAKETQYF.

The CDR3, as DNA: TGTGCCAGCAGCTCTCCCCCTAGCGGCACGGGCACAGATACGCAGTATTTT. It translates to CASSSPPSGTGTDTQYF. V gene TRBV5-4 combines with J gene TRBJ2-3, with TRBD2 matching 7 bases. V gave up 3 bases and J gave up 1 base; unmatched junction bases: 11. This CDR3 region has 17 residues. Germline CDR1 and CDR2: SGHNT and YYREEE (reference sequence).